These 5 T cell receptor beta chains were sequenced from one sample in a study of cytomegalovirus exposure and HLA in healthy donors. The PCR used 60 Vbeta and 13 Jbeta primers. Clones were sequenced by immunoSEQ multiplex PCR, and TCRdb holds only the in-frame ones, with some missing. The data show fewer than 200,000 clones, and the top ten clones hold roughly 1.3%. Source material: PBMCs. The receptors shown here come from a woman between 55 and 75 years old in good health and CMV-seronegative.

The chain combines TRBV7-2 with TRBJ1-4, with D tentatively TRBD1 (6 bases). Germline lookup yields CDR1 SGHTA and CDR2 FQGNSA. The CDR3 sequence is 16 residues long. The V end was cut by 3 bases, the J end by 4 bases, with 15 bases between. The CDR3 bases are TGTGCCAGCAGCTTTATAGGGGGGGGGATTAATGAAAAACTGTTTTTT. Encoded protein: CASSFIGGGINEKLFF.

The CDR3: CASSQDVQGRGGYTF. CDR3 DNA: TGTGCCAGCAGCCAAGATGTACAGGGTAGGGGTGGCTACACCTTC. V gene TRBV4-2 combines with J gene TRBJ1-2; perhaps TRBD1 as D (6 bases). Germline V gives CDR1 LGHNA, CDR2 YNFKEQ. V was trimmed by 0 bases and J by 7 bases, leaving 15 bases between them. This CDR3 is built from 15 residues.

The rearrangement joins TRBV5-1 to TRBJ1-3; D unresolved. The CDR3 is 16 residues long. Deletions cut 3 bases from V and 2 bases from J, with 15 bases between. Germline CDR1 SGHRS, CDR2 YFSETQ. CDR3 in amino acids: CASSSSAVGTGNTIYF. The CDR3 nucleotides are TGCGCCAGCAGCTCGAGCGCAGTCGGGACTGGAAACACCATATATTTT.

This rearrangement joins TRBV11-3 to TRBJ2-1; 7 bases align to TRBD2. Losses at the gene ends were 1 base for V and 2 bases for J; bases not matched to a gene: 5. Germline values: CDR1 SGHNT, CDR2 YENEEA. The CDR3 extends over 16 amino acids. The CDR3 nucleotides are TGTGCCAGCAGCTTAGTGTCGAGCGGGGCCTACAATGAGCAGTTCTTC. Translation gives CASSLVSSGAYNEQFF.

The V gene is TRBV9, the J gene TRBJ2-1, with unresolved D. The CDR3 is 15 amino acids. V dropped 3 bases and J dropped 3 bases, with 13 bases sitting between them. Germline-derived CDR1 and CDR2 are SGDLS and YYNGEE. The CDR3 sequence is CASSGLLSGYNEQFF. The CDR3 nucleotides are TGTGCCAGCAGCGGACTCTTATCCGGCTACAATGAGCAGTTCTTC.